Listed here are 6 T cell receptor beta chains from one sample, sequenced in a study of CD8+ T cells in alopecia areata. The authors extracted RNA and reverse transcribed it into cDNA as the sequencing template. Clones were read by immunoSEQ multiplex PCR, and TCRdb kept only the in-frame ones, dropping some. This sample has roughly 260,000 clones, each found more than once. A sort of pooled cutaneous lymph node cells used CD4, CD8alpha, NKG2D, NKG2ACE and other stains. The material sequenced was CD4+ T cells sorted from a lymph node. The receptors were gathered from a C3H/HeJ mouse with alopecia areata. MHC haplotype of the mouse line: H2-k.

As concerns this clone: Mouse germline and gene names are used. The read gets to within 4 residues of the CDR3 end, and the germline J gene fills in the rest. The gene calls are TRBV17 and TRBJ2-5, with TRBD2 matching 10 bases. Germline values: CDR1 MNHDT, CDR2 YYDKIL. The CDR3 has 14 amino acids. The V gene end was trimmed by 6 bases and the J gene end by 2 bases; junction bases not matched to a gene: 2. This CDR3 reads CASSNWGGQDTQYF. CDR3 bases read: TGTGCTAGCAGCAACTGGGGGGGCCAAGAC.

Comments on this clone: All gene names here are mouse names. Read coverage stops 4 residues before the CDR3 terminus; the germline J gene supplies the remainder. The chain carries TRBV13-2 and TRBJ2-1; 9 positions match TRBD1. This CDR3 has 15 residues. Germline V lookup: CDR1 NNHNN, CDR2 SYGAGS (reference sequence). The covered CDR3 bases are TGTGCCAGCGGTGATTCCGGGACAGGGCTGGCT. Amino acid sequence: CASGDSGTGLA. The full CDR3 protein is CASGDSGTGLAEQFF.

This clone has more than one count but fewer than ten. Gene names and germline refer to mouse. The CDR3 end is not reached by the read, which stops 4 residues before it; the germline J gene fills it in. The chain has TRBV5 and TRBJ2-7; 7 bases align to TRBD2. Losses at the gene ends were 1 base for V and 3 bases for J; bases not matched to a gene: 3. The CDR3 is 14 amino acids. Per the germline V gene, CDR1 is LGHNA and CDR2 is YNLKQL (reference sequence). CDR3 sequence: CASSQAGGNYEQYF. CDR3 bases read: TGTGCCAGCAGCCAAGCGGGGGGGAACTAT.

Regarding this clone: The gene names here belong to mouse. The CDR3 sequence: CASTPDNSNSDYTF. The sequenced part of the CDR3 DNA is TGTGCCAGCACCCCGGACAATTCAAACTCC. The chain recombines TRBV13-1 with TRBJ1-2; possibly TRBD1 for D (5 bases). The CDR3 is cut off 4 residues early in the read; its end comes from the germline J gene. Germline CDR1 reads NSHNY; CDR2 reads SYGAGN. With 6 bases removed from V and 0 bases from J, the gap between germline ends came to 12 bases. This CDR3 is built from 14 residues.

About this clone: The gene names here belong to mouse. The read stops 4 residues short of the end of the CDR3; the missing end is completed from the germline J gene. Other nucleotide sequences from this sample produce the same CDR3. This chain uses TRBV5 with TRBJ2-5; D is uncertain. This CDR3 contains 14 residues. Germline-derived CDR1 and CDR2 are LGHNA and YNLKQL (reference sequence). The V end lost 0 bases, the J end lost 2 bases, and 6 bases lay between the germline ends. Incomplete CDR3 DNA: TGTGCCAGCAGCCAAGAGAACTCCCAAGAC. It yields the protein CASSQENSQD. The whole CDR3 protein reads CASSQENSQDTQYF.

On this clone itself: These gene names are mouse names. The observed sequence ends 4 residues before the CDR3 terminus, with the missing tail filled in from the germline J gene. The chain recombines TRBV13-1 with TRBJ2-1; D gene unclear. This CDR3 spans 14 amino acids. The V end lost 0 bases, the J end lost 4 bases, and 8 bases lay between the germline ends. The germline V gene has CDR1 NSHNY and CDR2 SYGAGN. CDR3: CASSDVGSYAEQFF. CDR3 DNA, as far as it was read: TGTGCCAGCAGTGATGTTGGGTCTTATGCT.